These 32 T cell receptor beta chains were sequenced from one sample in a study of cytomegalovirus exposure and HLA in healthy donors. This PCR relied on a set of 60 Vbeta primers and 13 Jbeta primers. The repertoire was sequenced with immunoSEQ multiplex PCR; TCRdb's copy has only in-frame clones and lacks some. The ten top clones account for just over 5.5%, within a sample of 70,000 to 100,000 clones. The sequencing sample was made of PBMCs. The source is a girl aged 5-17 years in good health and CMV-seropositive.

The chain employs TRBV4-2 and TRBJ1-3; no definite D call. Looked up from germline, CDR1 is LGHNA and CDR2 is YNFKEQ. This CDR3 has 16 amino acids. The V end was cut by 3 bases, the J end by 3 bases, with 15 bases between. The CDR3 reads CASSQLRETSGNTIYF. The DNA of the CDR3 is TGTGCCAGCAGCCAGCTCCGGGAAACGAGTGGAAACACCATATATTTT.

The genes are TRBV7-3 and TRBJ1-6; TRBD1 matches at 7 bases. Trimming removed 3 bases from V and 7 bases from J; junction bases left unmatched: 3. The CDR3 contains 14 residues. CDR1 is SGHTA, CDR2 FQGTGA, per germline. CDR3 DNA: TGTGCCAGCAGCTTGACAGGGACCAATTCACCCCTCCACTTT. Amino acids: CASSLTGTNSPLHF. Together with reference TRBV7-3 and TRBJ1-6, the CDR3 gives the full variable domain: GAGVSQTPSNKVTEKGKYVELRCDPISGHTALYWYRQSLGQGPEFLIYFQGTGAADDSGLPNDRFFAVRPEGSVSTLKIQRTERGDSAVYLCASSLTGTNSPLHFGNGTRLTVT.

The CDR3 loop reads CASRRLRTAYGYTF. In nucleotides, the CDR3 is TGTGCCAGCAGGCGTTTACGGACAGCCTATGGCTACACCTTC. The V gene is TRBV28, the J gene TRBJ1-2; tentative D call: TRBD1 (6 bases). The CDR3 is 14 amino acids. Germline V gene lookup returns CDR1 MDHEN and CDR2 SYDVKM. V dropped 6 bases and J dropped 4 bases, with 15 bases sitting between them.

The chain is built from TRBV7-5 and TRBJ2-1; the table assigns TRBD2, which was not confirmed against the DNA. TRBV7-5 is an annotated pseudogene. The CDR3 runs 16 residues. The CDR3 loop is CVRSLVERILLNEQFF. DNA for the CDR3: TGTGTCAGAAGCTTAGTTGAGAGAATTTTACTAAATGAGCAGTTCTTC.

The V gene is TRBV19, the J gene TRBJ2-5, with D unclear. CDR1 and CDR2 (germline): LNHDA, SQIVND (reference sequence). The V end was cut by 3 bases, the J end by 5 bases, with 4 bases between. The CDR3 spans 11 residues. CDR3 bases: TGTGCCAGTAGTATGTATGAGACCCAGTACTTC. Protein product: CASSMYETQYF.

This chain uses TRBV2 with TRBJ1-2; TRBD1 might be the D (5 bases). With 4 bases removed from V and 2 bases from J, the gap between germline ends came to 11 bases. The CDR3 covers 14 residues. CDR1 SNHLY and CDR2 FYNNEI come from the germline V gene. The CDR3 nucleotides are TGTGCCAGCAGTGCTCAGGGAGGCAACTATGGCTACACCTTC. As protein: CASSAQGGNYGYTF.

The chain couples TRBV11-2 to TRBJ2-7; TRBD2 is a possible D gene (6 bases). Germline lookup yields CDR1 SGHAT and CDR2 FQNNGV. V was clipped by 2 bases and J by 3 bases, with 11 bases between them. The CDR3 sequence is 14 residues long. CDR3 in DNA: TGTGCCAGCAGCTTATCGATTAGCGGCTACGAGCAGTACTTC. Protein: CASSLSISGYEQYF.

The genes are TRBV9 and TRBJ2-1; 13 bases agree with TRBD2. V lost 2 bases to trimming and J lost 6 bases; unmatched junction nucleotides: 8. The CDR3 has 17 amino acids. Germline V lookup: CDR1 SGDLS, CDR2 YYNGEE. The chain's CDR3 is CASSVRLAGGLVNEQFF. In DNA, the CDR3 is TGTGCCAGCAGCGTCAGACTAGCGGGGGGTTTAGTCAATGAGCAGTTCTTC.

The rearrangement joins TRBV29-1 to TRBJ2-4; the match to TRBD1 covers 10 bases. There are 12 residues in the CDR3. Germline V gene sequence: CDR1 SQVTM, CDR2 ANQGSEA. Losses at the gene ends were 7 bases for V and 7 bases for J; bases not matched to a gene: 4. CDR3 sequence (DNA): TGCAGCGGCGGACAGGGGGACAACATTCAGTACTTC. Amino acid sequence: CSGGQGDNIQYF.

The J gene is TRBJ1-2, the V gene TRBV6-5; D unresolved. V was trimmed by 8 bases and J by 4 bases, leaving 17 bases between them. The CDR3 extends over 14 amino acids. The germline V gene has CDR1 MNHEY and CDR2 SVGAGI. The chain's CDR3 is CASRQPASGYGYTF. CDR3 DNA sequence: TGTGCCAGCCGTCAGCCGGCTTCAGGCTATGGCTACACCTTC.

This chain links TRBV27 with TRBJ2-5, with TRBD1 identical over 9 bases. The CDR3 covers 17 residues. V shed 5 bases, J shed 1 base, and the junction held 11 bases outside the gene matches. The germline V gene has CDR1 MNHEY and CDR2 SMNVEV (reference sequence). The CDR3: CASSPTGGMFPQETQYF. CDR3 DNA: TGTGCCAGCAGTCCGACAGGGGGAATGTTTCCCCAAGAGACCCAGTACTTC.

The chain recombines TRBV28 with TRBJ2-7; TRBD1 might be the D (6 bases). Trimming removed 4 bases from V and 3 bases from J, with 13 bases in between. Germline V gene data show CDR1 as MDHEN and CDR2 as SYDVKM. This CDR3 is built from 14 residues. CDR3 loop: CASSSPTGSYEQYV. The CDR3 DNA reads as TGTGCCAGCAGTTCCCCGACAGGAAGCTACGAGCAGTACGTC.

This rearrangement joins TRBV5-1 to TRBJ1-1, with no clear D. Trimming cost V 4 bases and J 7 bases, with 17 bases left between them. This CDR3 contains 14 residues. Germline values: CDR1 SGHRS, CDR2 YFSETQ. CDR3 sequence (DNA): TGCGCCAGCAGCCTCTGGGGAGGTGGCAGTGAAGCTTTCTTT. This codes for CASSLWGGGSEAFF.

The chain carries TRBV19 and TRBJ2-2; weak D call: TRBD1 (6 bases). Trimming took 5 bases from V and 0 from J, leaving 16 bases between them. Germline V lookup: CDR1 LNHDA, CDR2 SQIVND (reference sequence). The CDR3 extends over 17 amino acids. CDR3 protein: CASSWPWTAPNTGELFF. In DNA, the CDR3 is TGTGCCAGTAGTTGGCCATGGACAGCTCCGAACACCGGGGAGCTGTTTTTT.

Considering frequency, this clone is medium-sized (0.01 to 0.1%). The chain links TRBV14 to TRBJ2-7; 11 bases fit TRBD2. The CDR3 runs 16 residues. The V and J ends lost 5 bases and 2 bases, in that order; junction bases with no gene match: 8. Looked up from germline, CDR1 is SGHDN and CDR2 is FVKESK. The DNA for the CDR3 is TGTGCCAGCAGCTCCTTAGCGGGGGGGCCCCCCTACGAGCAGTACTTC. Encoded protein: CASSSLAGGPPYEQYF.

The V and J genes are TRBV27 and TRBJ2-7; a possible D gene is TRBD1 (5 bases). In germline, CDR1 is MNHEY, CDR2 SMNVEV (reference sequence). Trimming removed 2 bases from V and 3 bases from J, with 17 bases in between. This CDR3 contains 16 residues. DNA of the CDR3: TGTGCCAGCAGTTTACGTTCAGCAGGGATTGACTACGAGCAGTACTTC. It specifies CASSLRSAGIDYEQYF.

The chain joins TRBV5-5 to TRBJ2-7, with 7 positions matching TRBD1. The CDR3 is 17 residues long. V lost 0 bases and J lost 0; bases outside the gene matches: 9. Germline-derived CDR1 and CDR2 are SGHKS and YYEKEE (reference sequence). The CDR3 sequence: CASSLDGTAVFSYEQYF. In nucleotides, the CDR3 is TGTGCCAGCAGCTTGGACGGGACAGCTGTTTTCTCCTACGAGCAGTACTTC.

The chain links TRBV29-1 to TRBJ1-1, with TRBD1 matching over 8 bases. Trimming removed 6 bases from V and 4 bases from J; junction bases left unmatched: 10. This CDR3 has 14 amino acids. Germline-derived CDR1 and CDR2 are SQVTM and ANQGSEA. As DNA, the CDR3 is TGCAGCGTCGGAAAGACAGGGGCGAGCACTGAAGCTTTCTTT. This gives the protein CSVGKTGASTEAFF.

The chain has TRBV6-5 and TRBJ2-1; TRBD2 agrees at 9 bases. The ends lost 2 bases at V and 2 bases at J; junction bases unmatched: 1. The germline V gene has CDR1 MNHEY and CDR2 SVGAGI. The CDR3 is made up of 15 amino acids. This CDR3 reads CASSYVAGAYNEQFF. The CDR3 nucleotides are TGTGCCAGCAGTTACGTAGCGGGGGCCTACAATGAGCAGTTCTTC.

The chain uses TRBV6-5 and TRBJ1-2; D is perhaps TRBD1 (5 bases). The CDR3 runs 13 residues. V was clipped by 7 bases and J by 4 bases, with 13 bases between them. Per germline, CDR1 MNHEY and CDR2 SVGAGI. CDR3 residues: CASTPQGGYGYTF. CDR3 bases: TGTGCCAGCACACCTCAGGGCGGCTATGGCTACACCTTC.

The genes are TRBV9 and TRBJ1-2; D is unresolved. V shed 0 bases and J shed 6 bases, with 9 bases lying between them. The length of the CDR3 is 13 residues. Germline assignment: CDR1 SGDLS and CDR2 YYNGEE. CDR3 protein: CASSVAPEHGYTF. In nucleotides, the CDR3 is TGTGCCAGCAGCGTAGCTCCGGAGCATGGCTACACCTTC.

This chain links TRBV10-2 with TRBJ1-5; 8 bases match TRBD1. The CDR3 loop spans 15 amino acids. The V gene end was trimmed by 6 bases and the J gene end by 3 bases; junction bases not matched to a gene: 7. Per the germline V gene, CDR1 is WSHSY and CDR2 is SAAADI. The CDR3: CASRAGTGNNQPQHF. Written as DNA, the CDR3 is TGCGCCAGCAGAGCCGGGACAGGCAACAATCAGCCCCAGCATTTT.

The chain uses TRBV7-2 and TRBJ2-7; 11 nucleotides align to TRBD2. CDR3 length: 16 residues. V dropped 3 bases and J dropped 6; count of bases not matched to a gene: 10. CDR1 and CDR2 from the germline V gene are SGHTA and FQGNSA. CDR3 coding DNA: TGTGCCAGCAGCTTGGGCAGTAGCGGGGGGGTTCTCGAGCAGTACTTC. This gives the protein CASSLGSSGGVLEQYF. The full variable domain, with the rest looked up from reference TRBV7-2 and TRBJ2-7, is GAGVSQSPSNKVTEKGKDVELRCDPISGHTALYWYRQSLGQGLEFLIYFQGNSAPDKSGLPSDRFSAERTGGSVSTLTIQRTQQEDSAVYLCASSLGSSGGVLEQYFGPGTRLTVT.

The chain combines TRBV4-2 with TRBJ2-5; maybe TRBD2 (5 bases). Germline CDR1 reads LGHNA; CDR2 reads YNFKEQ. The CDR3 totals 14 residues. V lost 4 bases, J lost 0 bases, and 9 bases lay in between. CDR3 sequence reads: CASSPGNNQETQYF. CDR3 DNA sequence: TGTGCCAGCAGCCCCGGGAATAACCAAGAGACCCAGTACTTC.

The chain carries TRBV4-3 and TRBJ2-7; D is undetermined. Deletions cut 0 bases from V and 1 base from J, with 13 bases between. This CDR3 comprises 16 residues. CDR1 and CDR2 from the germline V gene are LGHNA and YSLEER. The CDR3 DNA sequence: TGCGCCAGCAGCCAAGATTGGAGTAGAGTGTCCTACGAGCAGTACTTC. Protein product: CASSQDWSRVSYEQYF.

CDR3 nucleotides: TGTGCCAGCTCACCAAGGACAGCTTCGAACACTGAAGCTTTCTTT. It is translated as CASSPRTASNTEAFF. This chain uses TRBV18 with TRBJ1-1, with a tentative D call TRBD1 (6 bases). V was cut by 2 bases and J by 1 base, with 11 bases left in between. Germline CDR1 reads KGHSH; CDR2 reads LQKENI. The CDR3 is made up of 15 amino acids.

This chain uses TRBV11-2 with TRBJ2-7, with D perhaps matching TRBD2 (5 bases). V was trimmed by 1 base and J by 2 bases, leaving 9 bases between them. Germline loops: CDR1 SGHAT, CDR2 FQNNGV. The CDR3 runs to 14 residues. This CDR3 is CASSLGWGAYEQYV. The CDR3 bases are TGTGCCAGCAGCTTAGGATGGGGAGCCTACGAGCAGTACGTC.

The chain uses TRBV6-6 and TRBJ2-3, with 7 bases fitting TRBD2. The CDR3 has 15 residues. Germline V gene lookup returns CDR1 MNHNY and CDR2 SVGAGI (reference sequence). With V trimmed by 2 bases and J by 0 bases, 2 bases remained unmatched. The CDR3 spells CASSYDGGSTDTQYF. In DNA form, the CDR3 reads TGTGCCAGCAGTTACGACGGGGGGAGCACAGATACGCAGTATTTT.

This chain connects TRBV4-3 to TRBJ2-7, with D perhaps matching TRBD2 (5 bases). The CDR3 consists of 16 residues. Deletions cut 0 bases from V and 3 bases from J, with 15 bases between. The V gene's germline CDR1 is LGHNA and CDR2 YSLEER. The CDR3 spells CASSQEVEALYYEQYF. In DNA, the CDR3 is TGCGCCAGCAGCCAAGAGGTGGAGGCCCTCTACTACGAGCAGTACTTC.

The V gene is TRBV4-3, the J gene TRBJ1-4; D unresolved. The CDR3 is 15 residues long. The V end was cut by 1 base, the J end by 1 base, with 7 bases between. Germline V CDR1 and CDR2: LGHNA, YSLEER. CDR3 loop: CASSQARGTNEKLFF. CDR3 in DNA: TGCGCCAGCAGCCAAGCCCGGGGAACTAATGAAAAACTGTTTTTT.

The J gene is TRBJ2-4, the V gene TRBV27, with D possibly matching TRBD2 (7 bases). Germline V gene sequence: CDR1 MNHEY, CDR2 SMNVEV (reference sequence). Between the trimmed V and J ends, which lost 1 base and 8 bases, there was a span of 24 bases. The CDR3 runs to 18 residues. This chain's CDR3 is CASSLWGGPERGTDIQYF. The CDR3 coding sequence is TGTGCCAGCAGTTTATGGGGGGGGCCTGAGCGAGGAACGGACATTCAGTACTTC.

The chain recombines TRBV7-2 with TRBJ2-7; D may be TRBD2 (6 bases). The V end was cut by 1 base, the J end by 7 bases, with 11 bases between. CDR3 size: 13 residues. From germline, CDR1 is SGHTA and CDR2 FQGNSA. CDR3 loop: CASSLETRGEQYF. The CDR3 nucleotides read TGTGCCAGCAGCTTAGAAACCCGGGGGGAGCAGTACTTC.